This T cell receptor beta chain is drawn from a study of OX40 agonist ivuxolimab in advanced cancers. Per the germline V gene, CDR1 is SGHAT and CDR2 is FQNNGV. V gave up 2 bases and J gave up 5 bases; unmatched junction bases: 8. CDR3 length: 16 amino acids. Libraries were prepared by immunoSEQ multiplex PCR; TCRdb keeps only in-frame clonotypes and omits some of them. The profile shows 55,000 to 90,000 clones, about 90% of them singletons. The input for sequencing was CD4+ or CD8+ T cells sorted from blood, taken in a trial of the OX40 agonist ivuxolimab. The clonotype originates from an adult with an advanced solid tumor such as melanoma, head and neck, liver or kidney cancer. This chain uses TRBV11-2 with TRBJ2-2; TRBD1 agrees at 7 bases. As DNA, the CDR3 is TGTGCCAGCAGCTTAAGGGGGCGTATCGGGACCGGGGAGCTGTTTTTT. The encoded protein is CASSLRGRIGTGELFF.